This TCR beta chain is drawn from a study of blood T cell repertoires in COVID-19. About the study: Some COVID-19 samples were acute and others convalescent; all came from the United States, Italy and Spain.

This clone was seen more than once but under ten times. TCRdb keeps only in-frame clones here, not all; method: immunoSEQ multiplex PCR. The sample lists about 310,000 clones, 90% occurring once. Germline loops: CDR1 SNHLY, CDR2 FYNNEI. The CDR3 is 11 amino acids. Trimming removed 5 bases at V and 4 bases at J, with 6 bases between. The rearrangement links TRBV2 to TRBJ2-7; D remains unclear. Sample: peripheral blood. The origin of this receptor is a woman aged 40 to 49 with COVID-19, enrolled during active disease. CDR3 bases: TGTGCCAGCAGTCTCCGTTACGAGCAGTACTTC. Protein: CASSLRYEQYF. The variable domain in full, completed from reference TRBV2 and TRBJ2-7, reads EPEVTQTPSHQVTQMGQEVILRCVPISNHLYFYWYRQILGQKVEFLVSFYNNEISEKSEIFDDQFSVERPDGSNFTLKIRSTKLEDSAMYFCASSLRYEQYFGPGTRLTVT.